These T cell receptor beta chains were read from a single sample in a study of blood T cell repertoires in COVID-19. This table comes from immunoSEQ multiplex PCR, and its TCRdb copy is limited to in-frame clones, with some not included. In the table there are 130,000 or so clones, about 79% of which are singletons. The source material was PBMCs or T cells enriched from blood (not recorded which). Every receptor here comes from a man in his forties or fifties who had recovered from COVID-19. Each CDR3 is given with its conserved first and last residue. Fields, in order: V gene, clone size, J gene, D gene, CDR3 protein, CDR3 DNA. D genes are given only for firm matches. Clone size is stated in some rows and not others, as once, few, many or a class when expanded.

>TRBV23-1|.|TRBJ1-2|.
CASSQSSRAFYGYTF
TGCGCCAGCAGTCAATCGTCCAGGGCGTTCTATGGCTACACCTTC
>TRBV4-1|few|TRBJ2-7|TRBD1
CASSQEVPVRGPYEQYF
TGCGCCAGCAGCCAAGAAGTTCCAGTCAGGGGGCCCTACGAGCAGTACTTC
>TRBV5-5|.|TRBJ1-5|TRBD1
CASSLGSGGGQPQHF
TGTGCCAGCAGCTTGGGGTCAGGGGGAGGTCAGCCCCAGCATTTT
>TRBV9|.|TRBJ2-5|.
CASSPLPRAGYQETQYF
TGTGCCAGCAGCCCACTTCCCAGGGCGGGATACCAAGAGACCCAGTACTTC
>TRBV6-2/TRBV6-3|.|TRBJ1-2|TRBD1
CASSLGQVDGYTF
TGTGCCAGCAGCTTAGGACAGGTGGATGGCTACACCTTC
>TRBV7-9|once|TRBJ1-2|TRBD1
CASSQDRVTNYGYTF
TGTGCCAGCAGCCAGGACAGGGTTACTAACTATGGCTACACCTTC
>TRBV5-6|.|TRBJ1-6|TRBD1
CASSRDRLNSPLHF
TGTGCCAGCAGCCGGGACAGGCTAAATTCACCCCTCCACTTT
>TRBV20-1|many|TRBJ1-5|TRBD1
CSASSGGNQPQHF
TGCAGTGCTAGTTCAGGGGGGAATCAGCCCCAGCATTTT
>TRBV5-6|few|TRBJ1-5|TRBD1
CASSLGDRGLNQPQHF
TGTGCCAGCAGCTTGGGGGACAGGGGGCTTAATCAGCCCCAGCATTTT
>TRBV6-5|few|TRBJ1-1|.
CASSLTLQGAAFF
TGTGCCAGCAGTTTAACCCTCCAAGGGGCAGCTTTCTTT
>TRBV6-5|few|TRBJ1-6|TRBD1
CASGPPGQYNSPLHF
TGTGCCAGCGGACCCCCGGGACAGTATAATTCACCCCTCCACTTT
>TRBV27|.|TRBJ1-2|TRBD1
CASRPRDRTQGYTF
TGTGCCAGCAGACCTCGGGACAGGACTCAGGGCTACACCTTC
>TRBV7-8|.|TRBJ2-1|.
CASSSGPGLSSNEQFF
TGTGCCAGCAGCTCCGGACCGGGACTGTCTTCCAATGAGCAGTTCTTC
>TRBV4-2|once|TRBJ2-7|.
CASSQDGGAIPYEQYF
TGTGCCAGCAGCCAAGACGGCGGAGCTATCCCCTACGAGCAGTACTTC
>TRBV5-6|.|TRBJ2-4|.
CASSLWGPLSLAKNIQYF
TGTGCCAGCAGCTTATGGGGGCCCCTCAGCCTAGCCAAAAACATTCAGTACTTC
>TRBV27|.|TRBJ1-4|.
CASSPDKLPEKLFF
TGTGCCAGCAGCCCGGACAAGTTGCCCGAAAAACTGTTTTTT
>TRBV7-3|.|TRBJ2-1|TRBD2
CASSRTSGGNNEQFF
TGTGCCAGCAGCCGGACTAGCGGGGGGAATAATGAGCAGTTCTTC
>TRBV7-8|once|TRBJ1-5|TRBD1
CASSMDRGLRQPQHF
TGTGCCAGCAGCATGGACAGGGGGCTCAGACAGCCCCAGCATTTT
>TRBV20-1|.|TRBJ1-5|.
CSASSRGSNQPQHF
TGCAGTGCTAGTTCCAGAGGGAGCAATCAGCCCCAGCATTTT
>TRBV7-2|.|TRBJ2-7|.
CASSQSGLQSSYEQYF
TGTGCCAGCAGCCAAAGCGGACTTCAGAGCTCCTACGAGCAGTACTTC
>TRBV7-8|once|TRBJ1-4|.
CASSLPGTPNEKLFF
TGTGCCAGCAGCTTACCCGGGACTCCCAATGAAAAACTGTTTTTT
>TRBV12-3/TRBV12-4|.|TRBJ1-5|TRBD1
CASSGTGDQPQHF
TGTGCCAGCAGTGGGACAGGGGATCAGCCCCAGCATTTT
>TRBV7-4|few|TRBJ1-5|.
CASSLWENNQPQHF
TGTGCCAGCAGCTTATGGGAGAATAATCAGCCCCAGCATTTT
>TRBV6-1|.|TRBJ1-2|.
CASSEGWSYIYGYTF
TGTGCCAGCAGTGAAGGTTGGAGTTATATCTATGGCTACACCTTC
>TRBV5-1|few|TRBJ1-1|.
CASSLQGGYEAFF
TGCGCCAGCAGCTTACAAGGCGGTTATGAAGCTTTCTTT
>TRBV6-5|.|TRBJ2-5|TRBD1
CASSLDRVMETQYF
TGTGCCAGCAGCCTGGACAGGGTCATGGAGACCCAGTACTTC
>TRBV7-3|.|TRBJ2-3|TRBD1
CASSLTSTGRDTQYF
TGTGCCAGCAGCTTAACTTCGACAGGGCGAGATACGCAGTATTTT
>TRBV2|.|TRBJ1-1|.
CASSGRRAEAFF
TGTGCCAGCAGTGGCAGGCGGGCTGAAGCTTTCTTT
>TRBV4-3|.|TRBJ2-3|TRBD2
CASSQGASGGATDTQYF
TGCGCCAGCAGCCAGGGGGCTAGCGGGGGGGCCACAGATACGCAGTATTTT
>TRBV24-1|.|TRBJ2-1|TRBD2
CATSDFTSGGSPSYNEQFF
TGTGCCACCAGTGATTTTACTAGCGGGGGGTCCCCATCCTACAATGAGCAGTTCTTC
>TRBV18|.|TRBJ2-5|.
CASSPTRGSQGETQYF
TGTGCCAGCTCACCAACCCGGGGGAGCCAAGGGGAGACCCAGTACTTC
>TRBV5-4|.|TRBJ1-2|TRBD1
CASSPLTDRVRCGYTF
TGTGCCAGCAGCCCCCTCACCGACAGGGTTAGATGTGGCTACACCTTC
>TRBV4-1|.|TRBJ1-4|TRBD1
CATRTKGAEKLFF
TGCGCCACCAGAACTAAGGGGGCCGAAAAACTGTTTTTT
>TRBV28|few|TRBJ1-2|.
CASTRSNYGYTF
TGTGCCAGCACACGGAGTAACTATGGCTACACCTTC
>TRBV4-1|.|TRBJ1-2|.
CASSQSNPGQGQGYTF
TGCGCCAGCAGCCAGTCAAATCCGGGACAAGGGCAAGGCTACACCTTC
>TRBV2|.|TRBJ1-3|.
CASSDLGGQRGNTIYF
TGTGCCAGCAGTGACCTCGGGGGGCAAAGGGGAAACACCATATATTTT